This is a list of T cell receptor beta chains from one sample in a study of T-cell reconstitution after alpha-beta-depleted transplantation in children. TCRdb used MiXCR to reprocess the PCR reads, holding one entry per CDR3 protein. The repertoire holds 70,000 to 95,000 distinct CDR3 sequences, with 9% to 15% as singletons. The sample in question was PBMCs from the stem cell graft donor, obtained from the stem cell graft. All receptors derive from a human donor who donated a stem cell graft to a child with inherited bone marrow failure. CDR3s include the opening cysteine and the closing phenylalanine or tryptophan. D genes are given only for firm matches. Where a row states a size, it is once, few, many or the class of an expanded clone; other rows omit it.

abundance | j_gene | v_gene | d_gene | CDR3nt | CDR3aa
many | TRBJ2-3 | TRBV20-1 | - | TGCAGTGCTAGTGACACCACAGATACGCAGTATTTT | CSASDTTDTQYF
many | TRBJ2-2 | TRBV7-2 | - | TGTGCCAGCAGCTTAATGAGGACGAAGAACACCGGGGAGCTGTTTTTT | CASSLMRTKNTGELFF
many | TRBJ2-1 | TRBV29-1 | TRBD2 | TGCAGCGTCCCCGTCGGGCTAGCGGGAGGAAACAATGAGCAGTTCTTC | CSVPVGLAGGNNEQFF
- | TRBJ2-7 | TRBV18 | - | TGTGCCAGCTCACCCCAAGGAACCGAGCAGTACTTC | CASSPQGTEQYF
- | TRBJ2-7 | TRBV29-1 | TRBD2 | TGCAGCGTTGGGTCTAGCGGGAGTTACGAGCAGTACTTC | CSVGSSGSYEQYF
few | TRBJ2-7 | TRBV7-8 | - | TGTGCCAGCAGTCCCGTGGGAGGTCGGAACGAGCAGTACTTC | CASSPVGGRNEQYF
few | TRBJ2-4 | TRBV5-6 | TRBD1 | TGTGCCAGCCTCAGGGGGCCGGCCAAAAACATTCAGTACTTC | CASLRGPAKNIQYF
many | TRBJ2-3 | TRBV5-5 | - | TGTGCCAGCAGTTTAAAACCGGGACTCGAAGGGGATACGCAGTATTTT | CASSLKPGLEGDTQYF
many | TRBJ2-7 | TRBV7-2 | TRBD2 | TGTGCCAGCAGCTTTCAAGCGGGGTCCTACGAGCAGTACTTC | CASSFQAGSYEQYF
many | TRBJ2-1 | TRBV3-1 | - | TGTGCCAGCAGCCCGGGACGGAACTCCTACAATGAGCAGTTCTTC | CASSPGRNSYNEQFF
many | TRBJ2-1 | TRBV7-2 | - | TGTGCCAGCAGCGGCAAGGAGCGTCGGAATGAGCAGTTCTTC | CASSGKERRNEQFF
- | TRBJ2-3 | TRBV5-4 | TRBD2 | TGTGCCAGCAGCTCGACTAGCGGGACGGCAGATACGCAGTATTTT | CASSSTSGTADTQYF
few | TRBJ2-1 | TRBV7-2 | - | TGTGCCAGCAGCCCCAGGTCCAATGAGCAGTTCTTC | CASSPRSNEQFF
many | TRBJ1-1 | TRBV3-1 | - | TGTGCCAGCAGTAGAGGGTGGGCCACTGAAGCTTTCTTT | CASSRGWATEAFF
many | TRBJ2-5 | TRBV4-3 | TRBD1 | TGCGCCAGCAGCCGCCAAGAGATGCGACAGGGCAACCAAGAGACCCAGTACTTC | CASSRQEMRQGNQETQYF
many | TRBJ1-1 | TRBV9 | - | TGTGCCAGCAGCACCAGACAAGCCGGGAGTGAAGCTTTCTTT | CASSTRQAGSEAFF
many | TRBJ2-3 | TRBV5-5 | TRBD2 | TGTGCCAGCAGCTCGTACGGACTAGTCGCAGATACGCAGTATTTT | CASSSYGLVADTQYF
many | TRBJ2-5 | TRBV6-1 | - | TGTGCCAGCTATCCCCTGGGGGGACGAGAGACCCAGTACTTC | CASYPLGGRETQYF
many | TRBJ2-3 | TRBV6-5 | - | TGTGCCAGCAGTTACCCAAGCGGCTCCACAGATACGCAGTATTTT | CASSYPSGSTDTQYF
few | TRBJ2-5 | TRBV11-1 | TRBD1 | TGTGCCAGCAGCTTAGGGGACAGAGTGACCCAGTACTTC | CASSLGDRVTQYF
many | TRBJ2-7 | TRBV7-2 | - | TGTGCCAGCAGCTTAGTAGGGCAGGGACGAGGATACGAGCAGTACTTC | CASSLVGQGRGYEQYF
many | TRBJ2-7 | TRBV10-3 | - | TGTGCCATCAGTAGCTCAGGGGGGGAAACCTACGAGCAGTACTTC | CAISSSGGETYEQYF
- | TRBJ2-3 | TRBV5-6 | - | TGTGCCAGCAACTTACTGGCAGATACGCAGTATTTT | CASNLLADTQYF
- | TRBJ2-3 | TRBV27 | TRBD1 | TGTGCCAGCACCTACAGGGGGCGTTTCACAGATACGCATTATTTT | CASTYRGRFTDTHYF
many | TRBJ2-3 | TRBV19 | TRBD1 | TGTGCCAGTAGTATACGAACAGGGGTACCAGATACGCAGTATTTT | CASSIRTGVPDTQYF
many | TRBJ2-2 | TRBV3-1 | TRBD2 | TGTGCCATTGGGACTAGCCCCAACGGGGAGCTGTTTTTT | CAIGTSPNGELFF